These 26 T cell receptor beta chains were sequenced from one sample in a study of blood T cell repertoires in COVID-19. Sequencing used immunoSEQ multiplex PCR; TCRdb keeps in-frame clones, though not all of them. The data show 250,000 or so clones, 80% to 90% seen once. The specimen was peripheral blood. All receptors come from a man in his fifties or sixties with acute or convalescent COVID-19.

V gene TRBV18 combines with J gene TRBJ1-1; no definite D call. The CDR3 consists of 14 residues. Germline V CDR1 and CDR2: KGHSH, LQKENI. Deletions cut 1 base from V and 4 bases from J, with 10 bases between. The CDR3 nucleotides read TGTGCCAGCTCACCACGGACGGAGGCCACTGAAGCTTTCTTT. Encoded protein: CASSPRTEATEAFF.

The V gene is TRBV11-2, the J gene TRBJ1-1; D uncertain. The CDR3 contains 11 residues. The V gene's germline CDR1 is SGHAT and CDR2 FQNNGV. Trimming removed 2 bases at V and 11 bases at J, with 9 bases between. The CDR3 region is CASSLREGAFF. In DNA form, the CDR3 reads TGTGCCAGCAGCTTAAGGGAGGGTGCTTTCTTT.

J is TRBJ2-3 and V is TRBV11-3, with D maybe TRBD2 (6 bases). The CDR3 totals 16 residues. The V and J ends lost 3 bases and 2 bases respectively, with 15 bases between them. Germline V gene sequence: CDR1 SGHNT, CDR2 YENEEA. The CDR3 bases are TGTGCCAGCAGCTTCTCCCTCGGAGGGACCACAGATACGCAGTATTTT. This codes for CASSFSLGGTTDTQYF. The whole variable domain, filled in from reference TRBV11-3 and TRBJ2-3, reads EAGVVQSPRYKIIEKKQPVAFWCNPISGHNTLYWYLQNLGQGPELLIRYENEEAVDDSQLPKDRFSAERLKGVDSTLKIQPAELGDSAVYLCASSFSLGGTTDTQYFGPGTRLTVL.

The gene calls are TRBV4-2 and TRBJ2-3; D is undetermined. The germline CDR1 and CDR2 sequences are LGHNA and YNFKEQ. The CDR3 has 14 residues. Between the trimmed V and J ends, which lost 1 base and 4 bases, there was a span of 9 bases. The CDR3 protein is CASSQGREADTQYF. CDR3 bases: TGTGCCAGCAGCCAAGGGAGAGAGGCAGATACGCAGTATTTT.

V and J are TRBV2 and TRBJ2-6; 8 bases are a match to TRBD2. Trimming took 4 bases from V and 0 from J; bases not matched to a gene: 11. Germline V gives CDR1 SNHLY, CDR2 FYNNEI. This CDR3 has 19 amino acids. CDR3 amino acids: CASSARLAGTLSGANVLTF. DNA for the CDR3: TGTGCCAGCAGTGCACGATTAGCGGGAACTCTCTCTGGGGCCAACGTCCTGACTTTC.

The chain is built from TRBV5-1 and TRBJ2-7; TRBD1 might be the D (6 bases). The CDR3 loop spans 12 amino acids. V was trimmed by 2 bases and J by 5 bases, leaving 8 bases between them. The germline V gene encodes CDR1 SGHRS and CDR2 YFSETQ. The CDR3 sequence is CASSLGTHEQYF. In DNA, the CDR3 is TGCGCCAGCAGCTTAGGGACACACGAGCAGTACTTC.

This clone was counted once. The J gene is TRBJ2-3, the V gene TRBV5-1; D is uncertain. Germline V gene lookup returns CDR1 SGHRS and CDR2 YFSETQ. Trimming cost V 1 base and J 1 base, with 7 bases left between them. CDR3 length: 14 amino acids. The CDR3 protein is CASSLPSGTDTQYF. CDR3 coding DNA: TGCGCCAGCAGCTTGCCATCAGGCACAGATACGCAGTATTTT.

V usage is TRBV13 and J usage is TRBJ1-2; TRBD1 agrees at 10 bases. Germline trimming cut 5 bases from V and 5 bases from J; bases unmatched to any gene: 8. There are 15 residues in the CDR3. CDR1 and CDR2 (germline): PRHDT, FYEKMQ (reference sequence). In DNA form, the CDR3 reads TGTGCCAGCAGCGACCGGGACAGGGGAAGGTATGGCTACACCTTC. This translates into CASSDRDRGRYGYTF.

The chain employs TRBV10-3 and TRBJ2-6, with a possible D match to TRBD1 (6 bases). Germline V gives CDR1 ENHRY, CDR2 SYGVKD. This CDR3 contains 18 residues. Trimming removed 6 bases from V and 2 bases from J, with 20 bases in between. This CDR3 reads CAISERGMGSAGANVLTF. The CDR3 nucleotides are TGTGCCATCAGCGAAAGGGGGATGGGGTCGGCTGGGGCCAACGTCCTGACTTTC.

This chain connects TRBV7-8 to TRBJ2-3, with 9 bases fitting TRBD2. CDR1 SGHVS and CDR2 FQNEAQ come from the germline V gene. With V trimmed by 5 bases and J by 6 bases, 12 bases remained unmatched. This CDR3 region has 16 residues. The DNA for the CDR3 is TGTGCCAGCAGCCGGGGTGCGGTGCGGGGGGGCGATACGCAGTATTTT. It encodes CASSRGAVRGGDTQYF.

This clone turned up a few times. The chain carries TRBV6-4 and TRBJ2-2; maybe TRBD1 (5 bases). The ends were cut back, 2 bases at V and 6 bases at J, with 13 bases in the middle. This CDR3 is built from 15 residues. CDR1 and CDR2 (germline): MRHNA, SNTAGT. The CDR3 sequence: CASSDHQGFAGELFF. The CDR3 DNA follows: TGTGCCAGCAGTGACCATCAGGGATTCGCCGGGGAGCTGTTTTTT.

The rearrangement links TRBV6-5 to TRBJ1-2; 8 nucleotides agree with TRBD1. CDR1 is MNHEY, CDR2 SVGAGI, per germline. Trimming cost V 6 bases and J 3 bases; bases outside gene matches: 3. This CDR3 is 13 amino acids long. The CDR3 loop is CASSVGQDYGYTF. CDR3 nucleotide sequence: TGTGCCAGCAGCGTGGGACAGGACTATGGCTACACCTTC.

The chain joins TRBV28 to TRBJ2-2; D uncertain. V was shortened by 4 bases and J by 2 bases, with 14 bases between the two germline ends. This CDR3 is built from 16 residues. In germline, CDR1 is MDHEN, CDR2 SYDVKM. As DNA, the CDR3 is TGTGCCAGCAGTTCCCCGGGTAGCCCTAACACCGGGGAGCTGTTTTTT. This gives the protein CASSSPGSPNTGELFF.

As DNA, the CDR3 is TGTGCCAGCAGTGAATTGCGAGTTTCTGGAAACACCATATATTTT. It yields the protein CASSELRVSGNTIYF. This chain connects TRBV2 to TRBJ1-3; no clear D gene. Trimming stripped 2 bases from V and 1 base from J, with 9 bases between. The length of the CDR3 is 15 residues. Germline lookup yields CDR1 SNHLY and CDR2 FYNNEI. Together with reference TRBV2 and TRBJ1-3, the CDR3 gives the full variable domain: EPEVTQTPSHQVTQMGQEVILRCVPISNHLYFYWYRQILGQKVEFLVSFYNNEISEKSEIFDDQFSVERPDGSNFTLKIRSTKLEDSAMYFCASSELRVSGNTIYFGEGSWLTVV.

CDR3 region: CATSRRQGPPYEQYF. In DNA form, the CDR3 reads TGTGCCACCAGCCGCCGACAGGGGCCCCCCTACGAGCAGTACTTC. This chain links TRBV15 with TRBJ2-7; 8 bases line up with TRBD1. Germline V gene data show CDR1 as LNHNV and CDR2 as YYDKDF (reference sequence). This CDR3 is built from 15 residues. Trimming at V came to 5 bases and at J to 2 bases, leaving 8 bases not matched to a gene.

The V and J genes are TRBV9 and TRBJ1-6, with 7 bases aligning to TRBD1. The germline V gene encodes CDR1 SGDLS and CDR2 YYNGEE. V trimming: 0 bases; J trimming: 10 bases; junction bases outside the gene matches: 7. The CDR3 is 15 amino acids. The CDR3 sequence is CASSVETGPYSPLHF. Here the CDR3 DNA reads TGTGCCAGCAGCGTAGAGACAGGGCCTTACTCACCCCTCCACTTT.

V gene TRBV27 combines with J gene TRBJ2-1; 10 bases are a match to TRBD2. The germline gives CDR1 MNHEY, CDR2 SMNVEV (reference sequence). V gave up 2 bases and J gave up 1 base; unmatched junction bases: 5. This CDR3 is built from 17 residues. The CDR3 nucleotides read TGTGCCAGCAGTTTACATCCTAGCGGGGGTTCCTACAATGAGCAGTTCTTC. The encoded protein is CASSLHPSGGSYNEQFF.

The chain is built from TRBV28 and TRBJ1-2; 8 positions agree with TRBD1. The CDR3 is made up of 15 amino acids. CDR1 MDHEN and CDR2 SYDVKM come from the germline V gene. The junction had 6 bases not matched to a gene; V was cut back by 2 bases and J by 4 bases. As DNA, the CDR3 is TGTGCCAGCAGTTTACTGGACAGGGCCCCCTATGGCTACACCTTC. Encoded protein: CASSLLDRAPYGYTF.

The chain has TRBV29-1 and TRBJ1-1; D remains unclear. The CDR3 loop spans 13 amino acids. The germline V and J ends were trimmed by 4 bases and 5 bases, with 14 bases remaining between them. Germline CDR1 reads SQVTM; CDR2 reads ANQGSEA. The CDR3 is CSVASGGFTEAFF. The CDR3 bases are TGCAGCGTTGCATCGGGCGGGTTTACTGAAGCTTTCTTT.

The J gene is TRBJ2-1, the V gene TRBV27, with TRBD2 as a possible D gene (5 bases). The germline V and J ends were trimmed by 6 bases and 9 bases, with 12 bases remaining between them. The length of the CDR3 is 12 residues. Looked up from germline, CDR1 is MNHEY and CDR2 is SMNVEV (reference sequence). The CDR3 is CASRDWFGEQFF. In nucleotides, the CDR3 is TGTGCCAGCAGGGACTGGTTCGGTGAGCAGTTCTTC.

V gene TRBV11-3 combines with J gene TRBJ2-7; D is uncertain. The CDR3 runs 14 residues. Trimming took 6 bases from V and 4 from J, leaving 16 bases between them. CDR1 and CDR2 from the germline V gene are SGHNT and YENEEA. The CDR3 DNA sequence: TGTGCCAGCAGTAACAGCTACTCACCATACGAGCAGTACTTC. It codes for CASSNSYSPYEQYF.

V gene TRBV9 combines with J gene TRBJ2-2; the match to TRBD1 covers 8 bases. Germline loops: CDR1 SGDLS, CDR2 YYNGEE. Trimming took 4 bases from V and 0 from J; bases not matched to a gene: 8. The CDR3 runs to 17 residues. The CDR3 DNA sequence: TGTGCCAGCAGCCCCAGACAGGGGTCCTCGAACACCGGGGAGCTGTTTTTT. Translation gives CASSPRQGSSNTGELFF.

The genes are TRBV2 and TRBJ1-2; the D gene is possibly TRBD1 (5 bases). Trimming pared 3 bases from V and 9 bases from J, leaving 20 bases between. Germline values: CDR1 SNHLY, CDR2 FYNNEI. The CDR3 sequence is 15 residues long. For the CDR3, the DNA is TGTGCCAGCAGTGAGCTGGGCAGGGCCCGCGGCAGCTACACCTTC. Translating it yields CASSELGRARGSYTF.

The rearrangement uses TRBV24-1 and TRBJ2-3, with D perhaps matching TRBD1 (5 bases). This CDR3 comprises 15 residues. Germline loops: CDR1 KGHDR, CDR2 SFDVKD. Trimming shortened V by 5 bases and J by 2 bases, and 13 bases separated the two germline ends. CDR3 DNA: TGTGCCACCAGTGGGGGCCTGACAGACACAGATACGCAGTATTTT. Its translation is CATSGGLTDTDTQYF.

This rearrangement joins TRBV7-8 to TRBJ2-1, with 7 positions matching TRBD2. Germline CDR1 and CDR2: SGHVS and FQNEAQ. The CDR3 length is 16 residues. After removal of 5 bases from V and 0 bases from J, the junction contained 7 bases not matched to a gene. The CDR3 spells CASSRLGGSSYNEQFF. CDR3 bases: TGTGCCAGCAGCCGACTCGGGGGGAGCTCCTACAATGAGCAGTTCTTC.

V and J are TRBV7-2 and TRBJ2-7; D not resolved. The ends were cut back, 5 bases at V and 0 bases at J, with 14 bases in the middle. This CDR3 is 15 amino acids long. Germline V gene lookup returns CDR1 SGHTA and CDR2 FQGNSA. The CDR3 DNA is TGTGCCAGCAGCCCGGAAGCGAGCAGCTCCTACGAGCAGTACTTC. It specifies CASSPEASSSYEQYF.